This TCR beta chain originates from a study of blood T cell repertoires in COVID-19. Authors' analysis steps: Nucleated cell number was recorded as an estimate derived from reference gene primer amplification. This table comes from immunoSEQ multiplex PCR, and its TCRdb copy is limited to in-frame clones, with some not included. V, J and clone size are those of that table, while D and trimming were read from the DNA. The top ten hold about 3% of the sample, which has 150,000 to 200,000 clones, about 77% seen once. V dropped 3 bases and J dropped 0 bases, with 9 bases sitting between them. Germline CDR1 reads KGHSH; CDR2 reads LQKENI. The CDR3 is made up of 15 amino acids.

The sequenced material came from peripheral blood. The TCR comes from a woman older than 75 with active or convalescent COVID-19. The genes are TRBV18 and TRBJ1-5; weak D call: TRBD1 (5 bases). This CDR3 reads CASSPSGVSNQPQHF. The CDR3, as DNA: TGTGCCAGCTCACCCTCGGGGGTTAGCAATCAGCCCCAGCATTTT.